One T cell receptor beta chain is described in this entry. What it recognizes is unknown. Random hexamers served to reverse transcribe about 0.5 to 1 ug RNA. The method of amplification for TCR beta CDR3 was immunoSEQ multiplex PCR, covering 54 Vbeta and 13 Jbeta. TCRdb reanalysed the immunoSEQ multiplex PCR reads using MiXCR and keeps one entry per CDR3 protein. This sample has about 53,000 distinct CDR3 sequences, with over 90% found just once. The sample belongs to a study of CD8 T cells in Susac syndrome. Study results and caveats: CD8+ clonal expansion in Susac was maximal in TEMRA cells and in active patients.

The germline gives CDR1 MNHEY, CDR2 SMNVEV (reference sequence). Trimming pared 7 bases from V and 0 bases from J, leaving 15 bases between. CDR3 length: 15 amino acids. This chain connects TRBV27 to TRBJ1-2; D gene uncertain. The TCR sequence derives from a human donor with Susac syndrome. The sequenced sample was CD8+ T cells from PBMCs. CDR3 loop: CASTPVGISNYGYTF. The CDR3 bases are TGTGCCAGCACTCCCGTGGGCATATCTAACTATGGCTACACCTTC.